This TCR beta chain was found in a study of OX40 agonist ivuxolimab in advanced cancers. The method was immunoSEQ multiplex PCR; TCRdb's version includes in-frame clones alone and lacks a portion of them. This table has around 92,000 clones, approximately 88% appearing once. The CDR3 is 15 residues long. The V and J ends lost 2 bases and 10 bases, in that order; junction bases with no gene match: 8. Germline CDR1 reads SGHDN; CDR2 reads FVKESK. The chain links TRBV14 to TRBJ2-1, with 10 bases identical to TRBD1. This clonotype originated in an adult with an advanced solid tumor such as melanoma, head and neck, liver or kidney cancer. Sequencing was performed on CD4+ or CD8+ T cells sorted from blood, taken in a trial of the OX40 agonist ivuxolimab. CDR3 coding DNA: TGTGCCAGCAGCCAATACCGGGACAGGGGTGGGGAGCAGTTCTTC. Translation: CASSQYRDRGGEQFF. Full variable domain (remainder filled in from reference TRBV14 and TRBJ2-1): EAGVTQFPSHSVIEKGQTVTLRCDPISGHDNLYWYRRVMGKEIKFLLHFVKESKQDESGMPNNRFLAERTGGTYSTLKVQPAELEDSGVYFCASSQYRDRGGEQFFGPGTRLTVL.